The rows below give T cell receptor beta chains drawn from one sample of a study of cytomegalovirus exposure and HLA in healthy donors. This table comes from immunoSEQ multiplex PCR, and its TCRdb copy is limited to in-frame clones, with some not included. The sample contains around 130,000 clones, around 66% of which appear only once. Sequenced sample: PBMCs. The receptors were sampled from a woman aged 60-70 years in good health and CMV-seronegative. CDR3s include the opening cysteine and the closing phenylalanine or tryptophan. D genes are given only for firm matches. The size field is filled for only some rows; it gives once, few, many or a size class.

D gene | J gene | clone size | V gene | CDR3 protein | CDR3 DNA
NA | TRBJ1-4 | NA | TRBV11-2 | CASSLAGRANEKLFF | TGTGCCAGCAGCTTAGCTGGCCGGGCTAATGAAAAACTGTTTTTT
TRBD2 | TRBJ2-7 | NA | TRBV7-6 | CASSLESGGSYEQYF | TGTGCCAGCAGCTTAGAAAGCGGGGGATCCTACGAGCAGTACTTC
NA | TRBJ2-3 | few | TRBV27 | CASSGYVGFYSGTDTQYF | TGTGCCAGCAGTGGGTACGTCGGGTTCTATTCTGGCACAGATACGCAGTATTTT
TRBD1 | TRBJ1-4 | few | TRBV9 | CASSGGQGDNEKLFF | TGTGCCAGCAGCGGGGGACAGGGAGATAATGAAAAACTGTTTTTT
NA | TRBJ1-2 | NA | TRBV2 | CASIQANYGYTF | TGTGCCAGCATCCAGGCTAACTATGGCTACACCTTC
TRBD2 | TRBJ2-1 | NA | TRBV5-1 | CASSLSSGGGNNEQFF | TGCGCCAGCAGCTTGAGTAGCGGGGGGGGAAACAATGAGCAGTTCTTC
NA | TRBJ2-1 | NA | TRBV2 | CASSEKDYSNEQFF | TGTGCCAGCAGTGAAAAGGACTATTCCAATGAGCAGTTCTTC
TRBD2 | TRBJ2-1 | NA | TRBV27 | CASLRSSGGYNEQFF | TGTGCCAGCCTGAGGTCTAGCGGAGGCTACAATGAGCAGTTCTTC
NA | TRBJ1-5 | NA | TRBV10-1 | CASSSGQILNQPQHF | TGCGCCAGTTCTTCAGGACAGATCCTCAATCAGCCCCAGCATTTT
NA | TRBJ1-5 | NA | TRBV19 | CASSRGFGGAVQPQHF | TGTGCCAGTAGTAGGGGTTTTGGGGGGGCGGTTCAGCCCCAGCATTTT
TRBD1 | TRBJ2-1 | NA | TRBV5-5 | CASSLVGQGAYNEQFF | TGTGCCAGCAGCTTGGTGGGGCAGGGGGCCTACAATGAGCAGTTCTTC
NA | TRBJ1-3 | NA | TRBV29-1 | CSATGWDLGNTIYF | TGCAGCGCCACCGGGTGGGACTTAGGAAACACCATATATTTT
NA | TRBJ2-1 | NA | TRBV9 | CASSGLATSYNEQFF | TGTGCCAGCAGCGGACTGGCGACCTCCTACAATGAGCAGTTCTTC
NA | TRBJ2-3 | once | TRBV5-1 | CASSSLLAPNTDTQYF | TGCGCCAGCAGCTCCCTTCTAGCGCCCAACACAGATACGCAGTATTTT
NA | TRBJ2-1 | NA | TRBV7-9 | CASSFGQGSVTYNEQFF | TGTGCCAGCAGCTTCGGCCAGGGCAGTGTTACCTACAATGAGCAGTTCTTC
TRBD1 | TRBJ1-1 | NA | TRBV7-2 | CASSFSGTGLVAFF | TGTGCCAGCAGCTTTTCTGGGACAGGGCTAGTAGCTTTCTTT
TRBD2 | TRBJ2-5 | NA | TRBV5-1 | CASSLDTLAGGGTQYF | TGCGCCAGCAGCTTGGATACCCTAGCGGGAGGGGGCACCCAGTACTTC
TRBD2 | TRBJ2-3 | few | TRBV10-3 | CAIRRASGGATDTQYF | TGTGCCATCAGAAGGGCTAGCGGGGGAGCCACAGATACGCAGTATTTT
NA | TRBJ2-7 | NA | TRBV5-4 | CASSRDSPGEQYF | TGTGCCAGCAGCCGGGACTCCCCGGGCGAGCAGTACTTC
TRBD2 | TRBJ2-3 | few | TRBV4-2 | CASSQDSGLAGLTDTQYF | TGTGCCAGCAGCCAAGATTCTGGACTAGCGGGCCTCACAGATACGCAGTATTTT
TRBD1 | TRBJ1-4 | NA | TRBV28 | CASSFVGTGGEKLFF | TGTGCCAGCAGTTTTGTAGGGACAGGGGGTGAAAAACTGTTTTTT
NA | TRBJ2-3 | NA | TRBV28 | CASSPSGPTDTQYF | TGTGCCAGCAGTCCCTCGGGTCCCACAGATACGCAGTATTTT
TRBD2 | TRBJ2-7 | NA | TRBV6-5 | CASRLAGASYEQYF | TGTGCCAGCAGATTAGCGGGAGCGTCCTACGAGCAGTACTTC
NA | TRBJ2-3 | NA | TRBV5-1 | CASRTRAGGTDTQYF | TGCGCCAGCAGAACGAGGGCAGGGGGCACAGATACGCAGTATTTT
NA | TRBJ1-1 | NA | TRBV25-1 | CASSTRGGAMNTEAFF | TGTGCCAGCAGCACACGGGGGGGGGCCATGAACACTGAAGCTTTCTTT
TRBD1 | TRBJ1-1 | few | TRBV7-9 | CASSPSTGEYTEAFF | TGTGCCAGCAGCCCGTCGACAGGGGAGTACACTGAAGCTTTCTTT
TRBD1 | TRBJ1-5 | NA | TRBV6-5 | CASSKRQGWAQPQHF | TGTGCCAGCAGTAAAAGACAGGGATGGGCTCAGCCCCAGCATTTT
NA | TRBJ1-6 | few | TRBV5-4 | CASSSVGGSSPLHF | TGTGCCAGCAGCTCGGTCGGAGGGTCCTCACCCCTCCACTTT
TRBD1 | TRBJ1-6 | NA | TRBV5-1 | CASSSGQGGYNSPLHF | TGCGCCAGCAGCTCTGGACAGGGGGGCTATAATTCACCCCTCCACTTT
NA | TRBJ1-5 | NA | TRBV1 | CTSSQGKVIATGGARGARKPQHF | TGCACCAGCAGCCAAGGTAAAGTAATTGCGACAGGGGGCGCAAGGGGGGCAAGGAAGCCCCAGCATTTT
NA | TRBJ1-2 | NA | TRBV7-2 | CASSPSDSLYGYTF | TGTGCCAGCAGCCCTAGTGACAGCCTCTATGGCTACACCTTC
NA | TRBJ2-2 | few | TRBV7-3 | CASSLPVTGELFF | TGTGCCAGCAGCTTACCAGTTACCGGGGAGCTGTTTTTT
NA | TRBJ2-1 | NA | TRBV27 | CASSLGRELNEQFF | TGTGCCAGCAGTTTAGGCCGGGAGTTGAATGAGCAGTTCTTC
TRBD1 | TRBJ2-2 | NA | TRBV19 | CATKQGSGELFF | TGTGCCACCAAACAGGGGTCCGGGGAGCTGTTTTTT
NA | TRBJ2-7 | NA | TRBV5-4 | CASSIGKRARPSYEQYF | TGTGCCAGCAGCATCGGGAAGAGGGCGAGACCCTCCTACGAGCAGTACTTC
NA | TRBJ2-7 | NA | TRBV7-9 | CSSSFSNEQYF | TGTTCCAGCAGCTTTAGTAACGAGCAGTACTTC
TRBD2 | TRBJ2-2 | NA | TRBV5-4 | CASSPSRLAGGAGELFF | TGTGCCAGCAGCCCTTCAAGACTAGCGGGAGGGGCCGGGGAGCTGTTTTTT
NA | TRBJ1-1 | once | TRBV28 | CASSLSGNTEAFF | TGTGCCAGCAGTTTATCGGGGAACACTGAAGCTTTCTTT
NA | TRBJ2-3 | once | TRBV19 | CASKGLPFTDTQYF | TGTGCCAGTAAAGGACTGCCCTTCACAGATACGCAGTATTTT
TRBD1 | TRBJ1-1 | NA | TRBV5-6 | CASSLAGGQGAFF | TGTGCCAGCAGCTTGGCAGGGGGCCAAGGAGCTTTCTTT
TRBD1 | TRBJ1-5 | once | TRBV6-5 | CASSSGTGGNQPQHF | TGTGCCAGCAGTTCCGGGACAGGGGGCAATCAGCCCCAGCATTTT
TRBD2 | TRBJ2-2 | few | TRBV5-4 | CASSPDGSGRTSTGELFF | TGTGCCAGCAGCCCCGATGGTAGCGGGAGGACTAGCACCGGGGAGCTGTTTTTT
NA | TRBJ2-3 | NA | TRBV5-1 | CASSLAPAVTDTQYF | TGCGCCAGCAGCTTGGCCCCAGCGGTCACAGATACGCAGTATTTT
NA | TRBJ2-7 | NA | TRBV4-3 | CASSQDAQGSYEQYF | TGCGCCAGCAGCCAAGATGCTCAGGGCTCCTACGAGCAGTACTTC
NA | TRBJ2-7 | NA | TRBV19 | CASSTGLDIYEQYF | TGTGCCAGTAGTACAGGGCTGGATATCTACGAGCAGTACTTC
NA | TRBJ2-2 | NA | TRBV6-5 | CASSYEGIGELFF | TGTGCCAGCAGTTACGAGGGTATCGGGGAGCTGTTTTTT
TRBD2 | TRBJ2-2 | NA | TRBV29-1 | CSVMGIQRGGNTGELFF | TGCAGCGTTATGGGGATTCAACGGGGGGGGAACACCGGGGAGCTGTTTTTT
TRBD2 | TRBJ2-1 | once | TRBV10-3 | CAIRGTSGRGVNEQFF | TGTGCCATCAGGGGGACTAGCGGGAGGGGGGTCAATGAGCAGTTCTTC
TRBD1 | TRBJ1-4 | many | TRBV7-8 | CASSLYGTGRNEKLFF | TGTGCCAGCAGCCTCTACGGGACAGGGCGGAATGAAAAACTGTTTTTT
TRBD2 | TRBJ2-7 | few | TRBV13 | CASSRSLAGGYEQYF | TGTGCCAGCAGCAGATCATTAGCGGGTGGGTACGAGCAGTACTTC
TRBD2 | TRBJ2-3 | NA | TRBV10-3 | CAIRTSGSADTQYF | TGTGCCATCCGGACTAGCGGGAGTGCAGATACGCAGTATTTT
TRBD2 | TRBJ2-2 | NA | TRBV4-1 | CASSPGGGNTGELFF | TGCGCCAGCAGCCCCGGGGGGGGCAACACCGGGGAGCTGTTTTTT
NA | TRBJ2-2 | NA | TRBV6-5 | CASRMQGGTGELFF | TGTGCCAGCAGGATGCAGGGCGGCACCGGGGAGCTGTTTTTT
NA | TRBJ2-2 | NA | TRBV7-6 | CASSLRQSLNTGELFF | TGTGCCAGCAGCTTACGACAGAGTCTGAACACCGGGGAGCTGTTTTTT
TRBD1 | TRBJ1-6 | NA | TRBV19 | CASTPGTGYSPLHF | TGTGCCAGTACCCCCGGGACAGGGTATTCACCCCTCCACTTT
TRBD2 | TRBJ2-7 | NA | TRBV4-3 | CASSQDLVSGGGPPDEQYF | TGCGCCAGCAGCCAAGATTTAGTAAGTGGGGGAGGGCCGCCGGACGAGCAGTACTTC
NA | TRBJ2-7 | NA | TRBV7-6 | CASSLGATGYEQYF | TGTGCCAGCAGCTTGGGCGCTACAGGGTACGAGCAGTACTTC